This entry is about one TCR beta chain. Germline assignment: CDR1 MGHRA and CDR2 YSYEKL. V was pared by 0 bases and J by 8 bases, with 8 bases between. CDR3 size: 13 residues. This sample is part of a study of blood T cell repertoires in COVID-19. Overall study: Both acute and convalescent COVID-19 samples were obtained from the United States, Italy and Spain. Sources were T cells, B-cell-depleted T cells, or PBMCs; the material itself was cDNA or gDNA.

Authors' data handling: The authors estimated nucleated cell counts from reference gene primer amplification. The data were produced by immunoSEQ multiplex PCR, yet TCRdb's version contains in-frame clones alone and is incomplete. D and trimming were read from the DNA, whereas the V and J calls and clone size are those reported in that table. This table has over 90,000 clones, about nine tenths appearing once. Sequencing was carried out using peripheral blood. The rearrangement joins TRBV4-1 to TRBJ2-1, with a weak D call TRBD2 (5 bases). The sequence derives from an elderly woman in a cohort sampled during active COVID-19. CDR3 sequence: CASSQDMGDEQFF. The DNA of the CDR3 is TGCGCCAGCAGCCAAGATATGGGAGATGAGCAGTTCTTC.